The rows below give T cell receptor beta chains drawn from one sample of a study of T cells in Graves' hyperthyroidism and ophthalmopathy. One entry per CDR3 protein, called by TCRdb with MiXCR from the multiplex PCR reads. The table records some 270,000 distinct CDR3 sequences, more than 20% of them present only once. What was sequenced was blood. The receptors were sampled from a woman aged 40 to 49 with Graves' ophthalmopathy. CDR3s include the opening cysteine and the closing phenylalanine or tryptophan. A D gene is named only where the DNA matches it firmly. Size tells how often a clone was seen (once, few, many) or the class of an expanded clone, and some rows leave it out.

j_call: TRBJ1-2
clone_size: many
d_call: -
cdr3_length: 12
v_call: TRBV20-1
cdr3_nt: TGCAGTGCTAGAGTTGTGGGTCATGGCTACACCTTC
cdr3_aa: CSARVVGHGYTF

j_call: TRBJ2-1
clone_size: many
d_call: TRBD1
cdr3_length: 18
v_call: TRBV24-1
cdr3_nt: TGTGCCACCAGTGACCCGACCCCGGACAGGGGCGAGGGAAATGAGCAGTTCTTC
cdr3_aa: CATSDPTPDRGEGNEQFF

j_call: TRBJ2-5
clone_size: many
d_call: TRBD2
cdr3_length: 13
v_call: TRBV2
cdr3_nt: TGTGCCAGCCGGGCGGGGGTAGGAGAGACCCAGTACTTC
cdr3_aa: CASRAGVGETQYF

j_call: TRBJ1-5
clone_size: -
d_call: -
cdr3_length: 15
v_call: TRBV5-1
cdr3_nt: TGCGCCAGCAGCTTCGATGGGACCGGCAATCAGCCCCAGCATTTT
cdr3_aa: CASSFDGTGNQPQHF

j_call: TRBJ2-7
clone_size: -
d_call: -
cdr3_length: 14
v_call: TRBV7-3
cdr3_nt: TGTGCCAGCAGCTTGGGACCTCTTTCCTACGAGCAGTACTTC
cdr3_aa: CASSLGPLSYEQYF

j_call: TRBJ2-2
clone_size: many
d_call: -
cdr3_length: 14
v_call: TRBV30
cdr3_nt: TGTGCCTGGAGTATCAGATTCAACACCGGGGAGCTGTTTTTT
cdr3_aa: CAWSIRFNTGELFF

j_call: TRBJ1-1
clone_size: once
d_call: -
cdr3_length: 13
v_call: TRBV6-5
cdr3_nt: TGTGCCAGCACTTTGACAGGAACCCTCGGAGCTTTCTTT
cdr3_aa: CASTLTGTLGAFF

j_call: TRBJ1-1
clone_size: many
d_call: -
cdr3_length: 14
v_call: TRBV27
cdr3_nt: TGTGCCAGCAGTCATTCTCGGGTGTTCACTGAAGCTTTCTTT
cdr3_aa: CASSHSRVFTEAFF

j_call: TRBJ2-5
clone_size: many
d_call: -
cdr3_length: 14
v_call: TRBV5-6
cdr3_nt: TGTGCCAGCAGCCCGGTCGGACTCCAAGAGACCCAGTACTTC
cdr3_aa: CASSPVGLQETQYF

j_call: TRBJ1-6
clone_size: many
d_call: -
cdr3_length: 17
v_call: TRBV12-3/TRBV12-4
cdr3_nt: TGTGCCAGCAGTGAGTTCCAGGGGAGCTCCTATAATTCACCCCTCCACTTT
cdr3_aa: CASSEFQGSSYNSPLHF

j_call: TRBJ2-1
clone_size: many
d_call: -
cdr3_length: 12
v_call: TRBV28
cdr3_nt: TGTGCCAGCAGTACAGGGTGGTGGGAGCAGTTCTTC
cdr3_aa: CASSTGWWEQFF

j_call: TRBJ1-2
clone_size: many
d_call: -
cdr3_length: 13
v_call: TRBV19
cdr3_nt: TGTGCCAGTAGTATCAGGGTCCGATATGGCTACACCTTC
cdr3_aa: CASSIRVRYGYTF

j_call: TRBJ1-5
clone_size: many
d_call: -
cdr3_length: 14
v_call: TRBV4-1
cdr3_nt: TGCGCCAGCAGCCAAGGACAGAGCAATCAGCCCCAGCATTTT
cdr3_aa: CASSQGQSNQPQHF

j_call: TRBJ1-2
clone_size: many
d_call: -
cdr3_length: 12
v_call: TRBV20-1
cdr3_nt: TGCAGTGCTTCGGACGGACTCTATGGCTACACCTTC
cdr3_aa: CSASDGLYGYTF

j_call: TRBJ2-7
clone_size: many
d_call: -
cdr3_length: 12
v_call: TRBV3-1
cdr3_nt: TGTGCCAGCAGCACACTAGGAACCGAGCAGTACTTC
cdr3_aa: CASSTLGTEQYF

j_call: TRBJ2-5
clone_size: many
d_call: -
cdr3_length: 13
v_call: TRBV27
cdr3_nt: TGTGCCAGCAGTTTGGCGACCCAAGAGACCCAGTACTTC
cdr3_aa: CASSLATQETQYF

j_call: TRBJ2-7
clone_size: many
d_call: TRBD1
cdr3_length: 12
v_call: TRBV6-2/TRBV6-3
cdr3_nt: TGTGCCAGCAGTTGGGACAGGGTACCGCAGTACTTC
cdr3_aa: CASSWDRVPQYF

j_call: TRBJ1-5
clone_size: many
d_call: -
cdr3_length: 14
v_call: TRBV19
cdr3_nt: TGTGCCAGTATCCCTGGAGGGGATAATCAGCCCCAGCATTTT
cdr3_aa: CASIPGGDNQPQHF

j_call: TRBJ1-5
clone_size: many
d_call: -
cdr3_length: 14
v_call: TRBV28
cdr3_nt: TGTGCCAGCAGTTTCAGCTACGGCAATCAGCCCCAGCATTTT
cdr3_aa: CASSFSYGNQPQHF

j_call: TRBJ2-2
clone_size: many
d_call: -
cdr3_length: 11
v_call: TRBV30
cdr3_nt: TGTGCCTGGATGGTAACCGGGGAGCTGTTTTTT
cdr3_aa: CAWMVTGELFF

j_call: TRBJ1-2
clone_size: few
d_call: -
cdr3_length: 13
v_call: TRBV28
cdr3_nt: TGTGCCAGCAGCCAAAGACAGGACGGTGGCTACACCTTC
cdr3_aa: CASSQRQDGGYTF

j_call: TRBJ1-1
clone_size: few
d_call: TRBD1
cdr3_length: 16
v_call: TRBV19
cdr3_nt: TGTGCCAGTAGGCCTCCCCAGGGGGTGGTGAACACTGAAGCTTTCTTT
cdr3_aa: CASRPPQGVVNTEAFF

j_call: TRBJ1-5
clone_size: few
d_call: -
cdr3_length: 14
v_call: TRBV20-1
cdr3_nt: TGCAGCTCCCACAAGGGATTCGGGGGACAGCCCCAGCATTTT
cdr3_aa: CSSHKGFGGQPQHF

j_call: TRBJ2-7
clone_size: -
d_call: TRBD2
cdr3_length: 15
v_call: TRBV30
cdr3_nt: TGTGCCTGGAGTAGTAAACTAGCGAGTACCTACGAGCAGTACTTC
cdr3_aa: CAWSSKLASTYEQYF